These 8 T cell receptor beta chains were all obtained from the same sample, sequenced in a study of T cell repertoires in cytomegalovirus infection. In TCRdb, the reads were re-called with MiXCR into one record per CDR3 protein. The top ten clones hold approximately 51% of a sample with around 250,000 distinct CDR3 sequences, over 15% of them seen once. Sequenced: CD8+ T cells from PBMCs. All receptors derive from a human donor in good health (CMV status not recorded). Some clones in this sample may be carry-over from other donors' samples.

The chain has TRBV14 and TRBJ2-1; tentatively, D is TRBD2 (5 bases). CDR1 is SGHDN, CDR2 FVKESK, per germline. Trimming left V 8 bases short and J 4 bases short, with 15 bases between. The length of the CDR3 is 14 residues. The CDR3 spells CASRRTDDYNEQFF. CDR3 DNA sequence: TGTGCCAGCCGGAGGACGGACGATTACAATGAGCAGTTCTTC. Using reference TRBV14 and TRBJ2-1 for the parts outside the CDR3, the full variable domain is EAGVTQFPSHSVIEKGQTVTLRCDPISGHDNLYWYRRVMGKEIKFLLHFVKESKQDESGMPNNRFLAERTGGTYSTLKVQPAELEDSGVYFCASRRTDDYNEQFFGPGTRLTVL.

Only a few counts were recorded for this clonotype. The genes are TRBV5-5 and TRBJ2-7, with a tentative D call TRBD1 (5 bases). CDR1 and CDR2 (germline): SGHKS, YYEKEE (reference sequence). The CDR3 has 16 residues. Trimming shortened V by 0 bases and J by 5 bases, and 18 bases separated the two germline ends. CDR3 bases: TGTGCCAGCAGCTTGGAGGTAGGGGTGGGTTTTAACGAGCAGTACTTC. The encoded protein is CASSLEVGVGFNEQYF.

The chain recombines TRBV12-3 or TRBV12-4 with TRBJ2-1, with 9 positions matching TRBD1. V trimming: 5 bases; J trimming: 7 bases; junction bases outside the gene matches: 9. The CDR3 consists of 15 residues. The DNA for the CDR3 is TGTGCCAGCAGTCCTGACCGACAGGGGGGGAATGAGCAGTTCTTC. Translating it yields CASSPDRQGGNEQFF.

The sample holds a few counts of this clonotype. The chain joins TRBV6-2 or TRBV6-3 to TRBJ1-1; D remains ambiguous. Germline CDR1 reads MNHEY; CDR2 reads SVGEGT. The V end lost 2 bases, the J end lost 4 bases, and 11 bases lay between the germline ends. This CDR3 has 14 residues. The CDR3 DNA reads TGTGCCAGCAGTTACGCCCCATGGGGCACTGAAGCTTTCTTT. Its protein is CASSYAPWGTEAFF.

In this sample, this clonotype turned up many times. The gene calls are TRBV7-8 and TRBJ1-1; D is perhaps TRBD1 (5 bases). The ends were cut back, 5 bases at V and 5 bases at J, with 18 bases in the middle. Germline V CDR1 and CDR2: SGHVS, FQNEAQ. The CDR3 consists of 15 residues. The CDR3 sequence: CASSIRLGGRTEAFF. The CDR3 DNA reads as TGTGCCAGCAGCATCCGCTTGGGGGGTAGAACTGAAGCTTTCTTT.

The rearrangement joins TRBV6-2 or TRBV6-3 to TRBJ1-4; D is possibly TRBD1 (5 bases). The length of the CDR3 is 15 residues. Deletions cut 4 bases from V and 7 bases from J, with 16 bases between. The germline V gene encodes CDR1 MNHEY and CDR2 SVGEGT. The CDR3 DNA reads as TGTGCCAGCAGTTTCCCGGGACCCGAGCGTGAAAAACTGTTTTTT. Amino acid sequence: CASSFPGPEREKLFF.

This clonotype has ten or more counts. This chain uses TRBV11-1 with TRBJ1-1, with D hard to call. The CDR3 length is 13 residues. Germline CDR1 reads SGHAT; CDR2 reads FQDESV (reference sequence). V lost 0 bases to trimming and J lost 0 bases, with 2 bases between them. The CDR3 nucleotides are TGTGCCAGCAGCTTAGCAGTGAACACTGAAGCTTTCTTT. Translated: CASSLAVNTEAFF.

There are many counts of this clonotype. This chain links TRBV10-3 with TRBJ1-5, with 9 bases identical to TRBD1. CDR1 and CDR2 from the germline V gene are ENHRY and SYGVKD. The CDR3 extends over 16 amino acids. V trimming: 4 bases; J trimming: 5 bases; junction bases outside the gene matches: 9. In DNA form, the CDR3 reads TGTGCCATCAGTGCCGGGACAGGGATTACCTATCAGCCCCAGCATTTT. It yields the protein CAISAGTGITYQPQHF.